These 29 T cell receptor beta chains share one sample of origin, sequenced in a study of blood T cell repertoires in COVID-19. Data came from immunoSEQ multiplex PCR; TCRdb stores just in-frame clones and leaves some out. Here the sample spans under 250,000 clones, roughly 90% being singletons. The specimen sequenced was peripheral blood. The receptors stem from a man in his fifties or sixties with COVID-19, enrolled during active disease.

This chain connects TRBV27 to TRBJ1-2; the match to TRBD1 covers 10 bases. The V and J ends lost 2 bases and 5 bases, in that order; junction bases with no gene match: 11. CDR3 length equals 17 residues. CDR1 is MNHEY and CDR2 is SMNVEV in the germline V gene (reference sequence). In nucleotides, the CDR3 is TGTGCCAGCAGTTTACATGGGACAGGGGCTCCCCTTTATGGCTACACCTTC. This gives the protein CASSLHGTGAPLYGYTF.

The chain recombines TRBV11-3 with TRBJ2-7; D call uncertain. V was cut by 3 bases and J by 5 bases, with 11 bases left in between. This CDR3 is built from 13 residues. Per germline, CDR1 SGHNT and CDR2 YENEEA. In nucleotides, the CDR3 is TGTGCCAGCAGCTTTAGACTTTTCGACGAGCAGTACTTC. Translation gives CASSFRLFDEQYF.

In this sample, this clone turned up a few times. V usage is TRBV7-8 and J usage is TRBJ2-2; TRBD1 aligns across 8 bases. Per germline, CDR1 SGHVS and CDR2 FQNEAQ. The CDR3 sequence is 16 residues long. V was clipped by 1 base and J by 5 bases; unmatched bases: 6. The CDR3 sequence: CASSLVSQGATGELFF. The CDR3 DNA follows: TGTGCCAGCAGCTTAGTGTCTCAGGGGGCAACCGGGGAGCTGTTTTTT.

The chain combines TRBV7-2 with TRBJ2-7, with 8 bases that match TRBD1. The CDR3 has 13 amino acids. Germline V gene lookup returns CDR1 SGHTA and CDR2 FQGNSA. J gave up 11 bases and V 5 bases, and 11 bases lay outside the gene matches. CDR3 residues: CASSPDREQPKYF. The CDR3 DNA reads TGTGCCAGCAGCCCGGACAGGGAACAACCGAAGTACTTC. Combining the CDR3 with reference TRBV7-2 and TRBJ2-7 gives the whole variable domain GAGVSQSPSNKVTEKGKDVELRCDPISGHTALYWYRQSLGQGLEFLIYFQGNSAPDKSGLPSDRFSAERTGGSVSTLTIQRTQQEDSAVYLCASSPDREQPKYFGPGTRLTVT.

The chain carries TRBV28 and TRBJ1-2; 8 bases line up with TRBD1. This CDR3 is 15 amino acids long. J was trimmed by 4 bases and V by 5 bases; bases with no gene match: 9. Germline V gene lookup returns CDR1 MDHEN and CDR2 SYDVKM. The chain's CDR3 is CASSAPQGARYGYTF. The CDR3 coding sequence is TGTGCCAGCAGTGCGCCCCAGGGGGCCCGCTATGGCTACACCTTC.

J is TRBJ2-3 and V is TRBV3-1 (or the pseudogene TRBV3-2), with TRBD2 identical over 7 bases. CDR3 length: 14 amino acids. V shed 2 bases, J shed 4 bases, and the junction held 3 bases outside the gene matches. Germline-derived CDR1 and CDR2 are LGHDT and YNNKEL (reference sequence). The CDR3 DNA follows: TGTGCCAGCAGCCAACGACTAGCATCAGATACGCAGTATTTT. Protein sequence: CASSQRLASDTQYF.

The chain uses TRBV2 and TRBJ1-6; no reliable D call. CDR3 size: 14 residues. The germline CDR1 and CDR2 sequences are SNHLY and FYNNEI. The germline V and J ends were trimmed by 2 bases and 3 bases, with 5 bases remaining between them. The CDR3 sequence is CASSEQIYNSPLHF. The DNA of the CDR3 is TGTGCCAGCAGTGAACAGATCTATAATTCACCCCTCCACTTT.

This clone was seen only once. The chain combines TRBV2 with TRBJ1-5; no clear D. This CDR3 spans 14 amino acids. Germline V gene data show CDR1 as SNHLY and CDR2 as FYNNEI. The germline V and J ends were trimmed by 8 bases and 4 bases, with 15 bases remaining between them. Here the CDR3 DNA reads TGTGCCAGCGGGAAAGACGGGAGAAATCAGCCCCAGCATTTT. This codes for CASGKDGRNQPQHF.

In the case of this clone: The junction and the germline gene differ at one end; a read error may be behind it. The chain joins TRBV28 to TRBJ2-7, with TRBD2 as a possible D gene (5 bases). The CDR3 has 13 amino acids. Germline V gives CDR1 MDHEN, CDR2 SYDVKM. DNA of the CDR3: TGTGCCAGCACCGAGCGCGAGACGGGATCCGAAAACTTC. Residues: CASTERETGSENF. Full variable domain (remainder filled in from reference TRBV28 and TRBJ2-7): DVKVTQSSRYLVKRTGEKVFLECVQDMDHENMFWYRQDPGLGLRLIYFSYDVKMKEKGDIPEGYSVSREKKERFSLILESASTNQTSMYLCASTERETGSENFGPGTRLTVT.

This sequence joins TRBV6-5 and TRBJ1-5; D is possibly TRBD1 (5 bases). Per the germline V gene, CDR1 is MNHEY and CDR2 is SVGAGI. CDR3 length: 15 residues. The V gene lost 8 bases and the J gene lost 0 bases, with 14 bases spanning the gap. The CDR3 here is CASGLGGSSNQPQHF. Written as DNA, the CDR3 is TGTGCCAGCGGCCTGGGGGGGTCTAGCAATCAGCCCCAGCATTTT.

This clone was counted a single time. This rearrangement joins TRBV19 to TRBJ2-7; the D gene is possibly TRBD1 (6 bases). The V gene's germline CDR1 is LNHDA and CDR2 SQIVND (reference sequence). This CDR3 region has 15 residues. Trimming took off 3 bases at V and 1 base at J, with 13 bases between the two ends. This CDR3 is CASSIPGAGSYEQYF. The CDR3 region has the DNA TGTGCCAGTAGTATCCCAGGGGCGGGTTCCTACGAGCAGTACTTC.

The rearrangement uses TRBV7-6 and TRBJ2-1; 7 nucleotides align to TRBD2. The ends lost 1 base at V and 7 bases at J; junction bases unmatched: 10. Germline V gene sequence: CDR1 SGHVS, CDR2 FNYEAQ. This CDR3 comprises 16 residues. The CDR3 loop is CASSLVWGRAGNEQFF. CDR3 nucleotide sequence: TGTGCCAGCAGCTTAGTCTGGGGGAGGGCCGGGAATGAGCAGTTCTTC.

The J gene is TRBJ2-7, the V gene TRBV12-3 or TRBV12-4; D remains ambiguous. The CDR3 covers 12 residues. V lost 5 bases, J lost 3 bases, and 8 bases lay in between. DNA of the CDR3: TGTGCCAGCAGTCCCGGGTACTACGAGCAGTACTTC. This gives the protein CASSPGYYEQYF.

This chain joins TRBV10-3 and TRBJ2-3; 10 bases match TRBD2. This CDR3 contains 15 residues. J gave up 6 bases and V 2 bases, and 5 bases lay outside the gene matches. Germline CDR1 reads ENHRY; CDR2 reads SYGVKD. CDR3 residues: CAISEGLAASDTQYF. The CDR3 bases are TGTGCCATCAGTGAGGGACTAGCGGCCTCCGATACGCAGTATTTT.

The genes are TRBV5-4 and TRBJ2-5, with 11 bases identical to TRBD2. Losses at the gene ends were 4 bases for V and 5 bases for J; bases not matched to a gene: 7. The germline V gene encodes CDR1 SGHNT and CDR2 YYREEE (reference sequence). CDR3 length equals 15 residues. The CDR3: CASSLSGGAGETQYF. CDR3 nucleotide sequence: TGTGCCAGCAGCCTTAGCGGGGGGGCTGGGGAGACCCAGTACTTC. The full variable domain, completed using reference TRBV5-4 and TRBJ2-5, is ETGVTQSPTHLIKTRGQQVTLRCSSQSGHNTVSWYQQALGQGPQFIFQYYREEENGRGNFPPRFSGLQFPNYSSELNVNALELDDSALYLCASSLSGGAGETQYFGPGTRLLVL.

This clone was counted only a few times. This sequence joins TRBV9 and TRBJ2-1; TRBD1 might be the D (6 bases). Germline V gives CDR1 SGDLS, CDR2 YYNGEE. The V gene lost 4 bases and the J gene lost 6 bases, with 17 bases spanning the gap. This CDR3 contains 15 residues. DNA for the CDR3: TGTGCCAGCAGCTTTCCCCCGGGACACCTCAATGAGCAGTTCTTC. Its protein is CASSFPPGHLNEQFF. Using reference TRBV9 and TRBJ2-1 for the parts outside the CDR3, the full variable domain is DSGVTQTPKHLITATGQRVTLRCSPRSGDLSVYWYQQSLDQGLQFLIQYYNGEERAKGNILERFSAQQFPDLHSELNLSSLELGDSALYFCASSFPPGHLNEQFFGPGTRLTVL.

The chain combines TRBV6-6 with TRBJ2-2, with D perhaps matching TRBD1 (6 bases). Germline V gene data show CDR1 as MNHNY and CDR2 as SVGAGI (reference sequence). V lost 2 bases, J lost 1 base, and 8 bases lay in between. This CDR3 contains 15 residues. CDR3 region: CASSYPGQNTGELFF. CDR3 coding DNA: TGTGCCAGCAGTTACCCGGGACAGAACACCGGGGAGCTGTTTTTT.

The rearrangement uses TRBV2 and TRBJ2-3; 15 nucleotides agree with TRBD2. CDR1 SNHLY and CDR2 FYNNEI come from the germline V gene. The V and J ends lost 7 bases and 0 bases, in that order; junction bases with no gene match: 5. The CDR3 contains 17 residues. The CDR3 loop reads CASIAGTSGRSTDTQYF. CDR3 bases: TGTGCCAGCATCGCGGGGACTAGCGGGAGGAGCACAGATACGCAGTATTTT.

The genes are TRBV7-9 and TRBJ2-1; D perhaps matches TRBD2 (5 bases). The V end was cut by 0 bases, the J end by 5 bases, with 17 bases between. The CDR3 is 17 residues long. Germline CDR1 SEHNR, CDR2 FQNEAQ (reference sequence). This CDR3 reads CASSLAADSTGNNEQFF. DNA of the CDR3: TGTGCCAGCAGCTTAGCTGCTGACTCAACGGGGAACAATGAGCAGTTCTTC.

As DNA, the CDR3 is TGTGCCAGCAGCTCCAGCGGGATCGACTACAATGAGCAGTTCTTC. Its translation: CASSSSGIDYNEQFF. The chain links TRBV7-9 to TRBJ2-1; 7 bases map to TRBD2. CDR3 length equals 15 residues. CDR1 is SEHNR, CDR2 FQNEAQ, per germline (reference sequence). After removal of 4 bases from V and 3 bases from J, the junction contained 6 bases not matched to a gene.

This clone has just one count. The chain is built from TRBV7-9 and TRBJ2-5; a possible D gene is TRBD1 (7 bases). Trimming took 5 bases from V and 0 from J, leaving 10 bases between them. Looked up from germline, CDR1 is SEHNR and CDR2 is FQNEAQ (reference sequence). CDR3 size: 14 residues. CDR3 nucleotide sequence: TGTGCCAGCAGCCCAGGGGGGTACCAAGAGACCCAGTACTTC. The encoded protein is CASSPGGYQETQYF.

The chain joins TRBV28 to TRBJ1-2, with no clear D. V lost 3 bases and J 0 bases, leaving 8 bases between the germline ends. Germline CDR1 is MDHEN and CDR2 is SYDVKM. CDR3 length: 14 residues. CDR3 coding DNA: TGTGCCAGCAGTTTTTCCCCAGCTAACTATGGCTACACCTTC. This encodes CASSFSPANYGYTF.

V and J are TRBV7-3 and TRBJ2-5, with 9 nucleotides matching TRBD2. The CDR3 runs 15 residues. Germline CDR1 SGHTA, CDR2 FQGTGA. Trimming at V came to 1 base and at J to 3 bases, leaving 3 bases not matched to a gene. The CDR3: CASSLNSGREETQYF. CDR3 DNA sequence: TGTGCCAGCAGCTTAAATAGCGGGAGAGAAGAGACCCAGTACTTC. The variable domain in full, completed from reference TRBV7-3 and TRBJ2-5, reads GAGVSQTPSNKVTEKGKYVELRCDPISGHTALYWYRQSLGQGPEFLIYFQGTGAADDSGLPNDRFFAVRPEGSVSTLKIQRTERGDSAVYLCASSLNSGREETQYFGPGTRLLVL.

This chain uses TRBV30 with TRBJ2-3; D might be TRBD2 (5 bases). Germline lookup yields CDR1 GTSNPN and CDR2 SVGIG (reference sequence). Trimming cost V 4 bases and J 0 bases, with 8 bases left between them. The CDR3 spans 13 residues. The CDR3 bases are TGTGCCTGGACGGGGAGCAGCACAGATACGCAGTATTTT. Its protein product is CAWTGSSTDTQYF. Complete variable domain (other parts from reference TRBV30 and TRBJ2-3): SQTIHQWPATLVQPVGSPLSLECTVEGTSNPNLYWYRQAAGRGLQLLFYSVGIGQISSEVPQNLSASRPQDRQFILSSKKLLLSDSGFYLCAWTGSSTDTQYFGPGTRLTVL.

V is TRBV27 and J is TRBJ2-3; D perhaps matches TRBD1 (5 bases). The CDR3 has 16 amino acids. Trimming removed 5 bases from V and 3 bases from J, with 18 bases in between. In germline, CDR1 is MNHEY, CDR2 SMNVEV (reference sequence). The CDR3: CASSDGQAPGTDTQYF. The CDR3, as DNA: TGTGCCAGCAGTGACGGACAAGCCCCCGGGACAGATACGCAGTATTTT.

CDR3: CASSLGTANTGELFF. The CDR3 region has the DNA TGTGCCAGCAGCTTAGGGACTGCGAACACCGGGGAGCTGTTTTTT. J is TRBJ2-2 and V is TRBV7-6; perhaps TRBD2 as D (5 bases). Trimming took 1 base from V and 0 from J, leaving 6 bases between them. Per the germline V gene, CDR1 is SGHVS and CDR2 is FNYEAQ. CDR3 size: 15 residues.

The rearrangement joins TRBV24-1 to TRBJ2-3; D is perhaps TRBD2 (6 bases). This CDR3 has 16 amino acids. V lost 4 bases to trimming and J lost 5 bases, with 18 bases between them. CDR1 KGHDR and CDR2 SFDVKD come from the germline V gene. CDR3 residues: CATSDPRTTPLDTQYF. The CDR3 nucleotides read TGTGCCACCAGTGACCCGAGGACTACCCCTTTAGATACGCAGTATTTT.

This clone was found once. J is TRBJ2-2 and V is TRBV2; 11 nucleotides line up with TRBD2. Germline-derived CDR1 and CDR2 are SNHLY and FYNNEI. This CDR3 has 15 amino acids. V was pared by 7 bases and J by 7 bases, with 8 bases of the junction left unmatched. In DNA, the CDR3 is TGTGCCAGCAAGGAAATAGCGGGGGGGCTCGGGGAGCTGTTTTTT. Protein: CASKEIAGGLGELFF.

CDR3 nucleotides: TGTGCCAGCAGCTTGGTCGACAGGGTAAATGAGCAGTTCTTC. It is translated as CASSLVDRVNEQFF. The chain uses TRBV5-4 and TRBJ2-1; TRBD1 aligns across 7 bases. The trim removed 0 bases at V and 7 bases at J, leaving 4 bases unmatched. Germline lookup yields CDR1 SGHNT and CDR2 YYREEE (reference sequence). This CDR3 is 14 amino acids long.